The 28 T cell receptor beta chains listed next were all sequenced from one sample in a study of T cell responses to AZD1222 COVID-19 vaccine. TCRdb's copy holds only in-frame clones and misses some; the assay was immunoSEQ multiplex PCR. The data show 95,000 to 150,000 clones, roughly 90% seen once. The sample in question was peripheral blood, obtained on day 0 of AZD1222 vaccination. These receptors were collected from an adult in good health.

V is TRBV2 and J is TRBJ1-5; D remains ambiguous. The length of the CDR3 is 14 residues. Germline V gene lookup returns CDR1 SNHLY and CDR2 FYNNEI. Deletions cut 7 bases from V and 1 base from J, with 11 bases between. The CDR3 is CASTGASSNQPQHF. The CDR3 region has the DNA TGTGCCAGCACCGGAGCAAGCAGCAATCAGCCCCAGCATTTT.

The rearrangement joins TRBV19 to TRBJ2-7; 10 nucleotides match TRBD2. The V gene's germline CDR1 is LNHDA and CDR2 SQIVND (reference sequence). V trimming: 2 bases; J trimming: 0 bases; junction bases outside the gene matches: 4. This CDR3 spans 16 amino acids. The CDR3 DNA reads as TGTGCCAGTAGTATAAGGACTAGCGGCGACTCCTACGAGCAGTACTTC. Residues: CASSIRTSGDSYEQYF.

The rearrangement uses TRBV7-2 and TRBJ2-5; tentative D call: TRBD2 (6 bases). Trimming took off 4 bases at V and 3 bases at J, with 15 bases between the two ends. The CDR3 is 15 residues long. In germline, CDR1 is SGHTA, CDR2 FQGNSA. The CDR3 sequence is CASSYKRSGEETQYF. CDR3 in DNA: TGTGCCAGCAGCTATAAAAGGTCGGGAGAAGAGACCCAGTACTTC.

The gene calls are TRBV21-1 and TRBJ2-3; TRBD2, the table's D call, was not compared with the DNA. TRBV21-1 is assigned pseudogene status. The CDR3 spans 16 residues. The CDR3, as DNA: TGTGCCAGCTACCGGGGACTCTCAGGGTCTTCAGATACGCAGTATTTT. It translates to CASYRGLSGSSDTQYF.

This sequence joins TRBV2 and TRBJ1-2; TRBD1 matches 7 bases. CDR3 length equals 12 residues. Germline CDR1 is SNHLY and CDR2 is FYNNEI. J was trimmed by 4 bases and V by 10 bases; bases with no gene match: 6. CDR3 sequence (DNA): TGTGCCACCGAGGGGACAGCCTATGGCTACACCTTC. Amino acid sequence: CATEGTAYGYTF.

This chain joins TRBV30 and TRBJ2-5; 8 bases line up with TRBD2. The CDR3 runs to 14 residues. V lost 1 base to trimming and J lost 5 bases; unmatched junction nucleotides: 6. In germline, CDR1 is GTSNPN, CDR2 SVGIG (reference sequence). The CDR3 loop reads CAWSGGAGDETQYF. The CDR3 DNA reads as TGTGCCTGGAGTGGGGGAGCGGGAGATGAGACCCAGTACTTC.

This chain joins TRBV5-8 and TRBJ2-2, with D perhaps assigned TRBD1 or TRBD2 (5 bases each). Germline CDR1 and CDR2: SGHTS and YDEGEE. V lost 0 bases and J lost 3, with 12 bases in between. This CDR3 comprises 16 residues. DNA of the CDR3: TGTGCCAGCAGCTTGGCCGACGGGACCGACACCGGGGAGCTGTTTTTT. Its protein product is CASSLADGTDTGELFF. Using reference TRBV5-8 and TRBJ2-2 for the parts outside the CDR3, the full variable domain is EAGVTQSPTHLIKTRGQQATLRCSPISGHTSVYWYQQALGLGLQFLLWYDEGEERNRGNFPPRFSGRQFPNYSSELNVNALELEDSALYLCASSLADGTDTGELFFGEGSRLTVL.

The V gene is TRBV12-3 or TRBV12-4, the J gene TRBJ1-1; D gene uncertain. V was pared by 5 bases and J by 5 bases, with 9 bases between. The CDR3 is 12 residues long. CDR3 protein: CASSRVRTEAFF. The CDR3 DNA is TGTGCCAGCAGTCGGGTCAGGACTGAAGCTTTCTTT.

This chain connects TRBV3-1 (or the pseudogene TRBV3-2) to TRBJ2-5; D is uncertain. V was cut by 1 base and J by 5 bases, with 11 bases left in between. This CDR3 comprises 14 residues. Germline values: CDR1 LGHDT, CDR2 YNNKEL (reference sequence). This chain's CDR3 is CASSQVPGLETQYF. The DNA for the CDR3 is TGTGCCAGCAGCCAAGTACCCGGGTTGGAGACCCAGTACTTC.

This chain joins TRBV5-6 and TRBJ1-5; D call uncertain. CDR3 size: 14 residues. Germline lookup yields CDR1 SGHDT and CDR2 YYEEEE. Trimming cost V 4 bases and J 6 bases, with 14 bases left between them. CDR3: CASSRGGFRQPQHF. DNA of the CDR3: TGTGCCAGCAGCCGGGGAGGGTTTCGTCAGCCCCAGCATTTT.

The chain recombines TRBV10-1 with TRBJ1-1; no definite D call. The germline V gene has CDR1 WNHNN and CDR2 SYGVQD (reference sequence). V lost 0 bases and J 1 base, leaving 3 bases between the germline ends. This CDR3 spans 13 amino acids. CDR3 sequence (DNA): TGCGCCAGCAGTGAGTCTCCGAACACTGAAGCTTTCTTT. Protein product: CASSESPNTEAFF.

This chain links TRBV27 with TRBJ2-3, with D maybe TRBD2 (7 bases). This CDR3 is 15 amino acids long. The ends were cut back, 4 bases at V and 5 bases at J, with 16 bases in the middle. Germline V gene data show CDR1 as MNHEY and CDR2 as SMNVEV (reference sequence). The CDR3 loop is CASSSSGGRLDTQYF. The CDR3 nucleotides read TGTGCCAGCAGTTCCTCCGGGGGGCGATTAGATACGCAGTATTTT.

The chain couples TRBV9 to TRBJ2-7; 7 nucleotides agree with TRBD1. The J segment lost 3 bases and the V segment lost 4 bases, leaving 7 bases of the junction unmatched. The CDR3 totals 14 residues. CDR1 is SGDLS and CDR2 is YYNGEE in the germline V gene. The CDR3 spells CASSSTGNFYEQYF. The CDR3 DNA follows: TGTGCCAGCAGCTCGACAGGGAACTTCTACGAGCAGTACTTC.

V and J are TRBV7-9 and TRBJ2-1; D gene ambiguous. Germline V gives CDR1 SEHNR, CDR2 FQNEAQ (reference sequence). This CDR3 has 11 residues. Trimming took off 0 bases at V and 10 bases at J, with 4 bases between the two ends. CDR3 in DNA: TGTGCCAGCAGCTTAGCTTGGGAGCAGTTCTTC. Protein product: CASSLAWEQFF.

The chain is built from TRBV10-3 and TRBJ2-2; 7 positions match TRBD1. The CDR3 is 16 amino acids. Germline V gene sequence: CDR1 ENHRY, CDR2 SYGVKD. V was clipped by 4 bases and J by 3 bases; unmatched bases: 8. The CDR3 sequence: CAISASDRTYTGELFF. Written as DNA, the CDR3 is TGTGCCATCAGTGCCTCGGACAGGACTTACACCGGGGAGCTGTTTTTT.

The count of this clone is one. This chain connects TRBV24-1 to TRBJ2-5; no reliable D call. V lost 3 bases and J 4 bases, leaving 11 bases between the germline ends. This CDR3 contains 14 residues. Germline CDR1 KGHDR, CDR2 SFDVKD. In DNA, the CDR3 is TGTGCCACCAGTGATGGCCGGGCCGCAGAGACCCAGTACTTC. It codes for CATSDGRAAETQYF.

This chain uses TRBV6-5 with TRBJ1-2, with TRBD1 matching 9 bases. Trimming at V came to 6 bases and at J to 5 bases, leaving 4 bases not matched to a gene. Germline CDR1 and CDR2: MNHEY and SVGAGI. This CDR3 region has 13 residues. CDR3 protein: CASRRQGVYGYTF. Written as DNA, the CDR3 is TGTGCCAGCAGACGACAGGGGGTTTATGGCTACACCTTC.

This chain links TRBV3-1 (or the pseudogene TRBV3-2) with TRBJ2-3; D is possibly TRBD2 (5 bases). Germline CDR1 LGHDT, CDR2 YNNKEL (reference sequence). The V gene lost 2 bases and the J gene lost 4 bases, with 16 bases spanning the gap. The CDR3 sequence is 16 residues long. The CDR3 DNA reads TGTGCCAGCAGCCAAACCCGAGGGTACCCCCCAGATACGCAGTATTTT. This encodes CASSQTRGYPPDTQYF.

CDR3 protein: CASSASTSGKAYEQYF. The CDR3 DNA follows: TGTGCCAGCAGTGCCTCGACTAGCGGTAAGGCCTACGAGCAGTACTTC. The rearrangement uses TRBV6-1 and TRBJ2-7; 9 positions agree with TRBD2. The junction had 9 bases not matched to a gene; V was cut back by 4 bases and J by 2 bases. The CDR3 spans 16 residues. CDR1 is MNHNS, CDR2 SASEGT, per germline.

The table lists this clone with a count of one. The chain has TRBV27 and TRBJ1-1, with 9 nucleotides matching TRBD1. Germline values: CDR1 MNHEY, CDR2 SMNVEV (reference sequence). The junction had 5 bases not matched to a gene; V was cut back by 0 bases and J by 3 bases. This CDR3 is 16 amino acids long. CDR3 protein: CASSLSGQGQYTEAFF. The DNA of the CDR3 is TGTGCCAGCAGTTTATCGGGACAGGGTCAGTACACTGAAGCTTTCTTT.

In this sample, this clone turned up a few times. Other DNA variants within this sample encode the same CDR3. The rearrangement links TRBV7-9 to TRBJ2-2; D uncertain. This CDR3 region has 11 residues. V was clipped by 3 bases and J by 4 bases, with 0 bases between them. Per the germline V gene, CDR1 is SEHNR and CDR2 is FQNEAQ (reference sequence). The CDR3 region is CASSFTGELFF. The CDR3 nucleotides read TGTGCCAGCAGCTTCACCGGGGAGCTGTTTTTT.

A single count supports this clone. This rearrangement joins TRBV19 to TRBJ1-4; the D is unclear. Trimming took 3 bases from V and 8 from J, leaving 13 bases between them. The CDR3 is 14 residues long. Germline loops: CDR1 LNHDA, CDR2 SQIVND (reference sequence). The CDR3 sequence: CASSIEGAGEKLFF. As DNA, the CDR3 is TGTGCCAGTAGTATTGAAGGAGCGGGGGAAAAACTGTTTTTT. The full variable domain, in which reference TRBV19 and TRBJ1-4 provide the parts outside the CDR3, is DGGITQSPKYLFRKEGQNVTLSCEQNLNHDAMYWYRQDPGQGLRLIYYSQIVNDFQKGDIAEGYSVSREKKESFPLTVTSAQKNPTAFYLCASSIEGAGEKLFFGSGTQLSVL.

The chain employs TRBV4-1 and TRBJ2-3, with TRBD2 identical over 9 bases. The junction had 10 bases not matched to a gene; V was cut back by 4 bases and J by 5 bases. Germline CDR1 is MGHRA and CDR2 is YSYEKL. The CDR3 is 16 amino acids. The CDR3 loop is CASSLAGRGGRDTQYF. The CDR3 DNA is TGCGCCAGCAGCCTAGCAGGGCGGGGGGGCCGAGATACGCAGTATTTT.

The chain couples TRBV18 to TRBJ1-1; TRBD1 might be the D (5 bases). The CDR3 is made up of 12 amino acids. Germline V gives CDR1 KGHSH, CDR2 LQKENI. With 7 bases removed from V and 4 bases from J, the gap between germline ends came to 10 bases. In DNA form, the CDR3 reads TGTGCCAGCTTGCCAGGGAGCACTGAAGCTTTCTTT. It yields the protein CASLPGSTEAFF.

This clone was observed a few times. The rearrangement links TRBV2 to TRBJ1-6, with TRBD1 matching 9 bases. This CDR3 has 14 residues. Germline values: CDR1 SNHLY, CDR2 FYNNEI. The junction had 6 bases not matched to a gene; V was cut back by 6 bases and J by 9 bases. The CDR3 coding sequence is TGTGCCAGCAGACTACAGGGGGCGCCTTCACCCCTCCACTTT. It specifies CASRLQGAPSPLHF.

The V and J genes are TRBV6-5 and TRBJ1-1, with unresolved D. The germline V gene encodes CDR1 MNHEY and CDR2 SVGAGI. This CDR3 is 14 amino acids long. Trimming took off 0 bases at V and 1 base at J, with 6 bases between the two ends. The CDR3 nucleotides read TGTGCCAGCAGTTACTCAACAGCGAACACTGAAGCTTTCTTT. Its protein product is CASSYSTANTEAFF.

This chain links TRBV12-5 with TRBJ2-5; 7 bases map to TRBD1. Looked up from germline, CDR1 is LGHNT and CDR2 is FRNRAP. With V trimmed by 8 bases and J by 1 base, 1 base remained unmatched. The CDR3 runs 12 residues. As DNA, the CDR3 is TGTGCTAGTAACAGGGGCCAAGAGACCCAGTACTTC. This encodes CASNRGQETQYF.

The chain is built from TRBV11-1 and TRBJ2-7; D is possibly TRBD1 (6 bases). CDR3 length: 15 amino acids. Germline V gene sequence: CDR1 SGHAT, CDR2 FQDESV (reference sequence). V was shortened by 2 bases and J by 0 bases, with 11 bases between the two germline ends. CDR3 residues: CASSLRQVSSYEQYF. As DNA, the CDR3 is TGTGCCAGCAGCTTACGACAGGTTAGCTCCTACGAGCAGTACTTC.